Below are 23 T cell receptor beta chains sequenced from a single sample in a study of technical replicates of blood from a few donors. Using immunoSEQ multiplex PCR, the repertoire was profiled, and TCRdb retains in-frame clones only, with some absent. Among roughly 85,000 clones listed, over 85% were seen once. The sequenced sample consisted of T cells isolated from PBMCs. The receptors were sampled from a human donor in good health.

CDR3 region: CAISGDSFEQYF. The DNA of the CDR3 is TGTGCCATCAGTGGGGACAGCTTCGAGCAGTACTTC. The chain links TRBV10-3 to TRBJ2-7, with 7 bases lining up with TRBD1. CDR3 length: 12 residues. The trim removed 4 bases at V and 6 bases at J, leaving 3 bases unmatched. Germline CDR1 ENHRY, CDR2 SYGVKD.

The chain recombines TRBV5-1 with TRBJ2-2, with a possible D match to TRBD2 (6 bases). Trimming removed 0 bases from V and 5 bases from J, with 11 bases in between. CDR1 and CDR2 (germline): SGHRS, YFSETQ. This CDR3 is built from 15 residues. CDR3 DNA sequence: TGCGCCAGCAGCTTGGAGGCGGGGCTGACCGGGGAGCTGTTTTTT. This encodes CASSLEAGLTGELFF.

The rearrangement joins TRBV6-1 to TRBJ2-7; D perhaps matches TRBD1 (6 bases). The CDR3 length is 12 residues. Germline loops: CDR1 MNHNS, CDR2 SASEGT. Deletions cut 8 bases from V and 1 base from J, with 9 bases between. CDR3 protein: CASSGESYEQYF. DNA of the CDR3: TGTGCCAGCTCAGGGGAGTCCTACGAGCAGTACTTC.

The genes are TRBV7-9 and TRBJ2-7; no reliable D call. CDR1 SEHNR and CDR2 FQNEAQ come from the germline V gene (reference sequence). The CDR3 runs 13 residues. Trimming left V 0 bases short and J 2 bases short, with 5 bases between. The CDR3 DNA reads as TGTGCCAGCAGCTTAGCGATAGCCTACGAGCAGTACTTC. Residues: CASSLAIAYEQYF.

This chain joins TRBV15 and TRBJ1-1; D is unresolved. The V end was cut by 3 bases, the J end by 10 bases, with 24 bases between. The CDR3 loop spans 16 amino acids. Germline CDR1 reads LNHNV; CDR2 reads YYDKDF (reference sequence). The CDR3 bases are TGTGCCACCAGCAGGGATACCGGGATACTTAAAAAGGGAGCTTTCTTT. It encodes CATSRDTGILKKGAFF.

The chain carries TRBV10-3 and TRBJ2-7; TRBD1 aligns across 9 bases. Losses at the gene ends were 4 bases for V and 2 bases for J; bases not matched to a gene: 3. This CDR3 has 14 residues. Germline CDR1 reads ENHRY; CDR2 reads SYGVKD. The CDR3, as DNA: TGTGCCATCAGTGCCGGGACAGGGACCTACGAGCAGTACTTC. It translates to CAISAGTGTYEQYF.

V gene TRBV7-9 combines with J gene TRBJ2-2, with TRBD2 matching over 7 bases. This CDR3 has 17 residues. From germline, CDR1 is SEHNR and CDR2 FQNEAQ (reference sequence). Unmatched junction bases numbered 13, after V lost 5 bases and J lost 4 bases. CDR3 in DNA: TGTGCCAGCAGCCCAGGCTGGCTAGCGGTTGGCACCGGGGAGCTGTTTTTT. This translates into CASSPGWLAVGTGELFF. The full variable domain, rest sourced from reference TRBV7-9 and TRBJ2-2, is DTGVSQNPRHKITKRGQNVTFRCDPISEHNRLYWYRQTLGQGPEFLTYFQNEAQLEKSRLLSDRFSAERPKGSFSTLEIQRTEQGDSAMYLCASSPGWLAVGTGELFFGEGSRLTVL.

V usage is TRBV4-1 and J usage is TRBJ2-5, with 11 bases fitting TRBD2. Germline V lookup: CDR1 MGHRA, CDR2 YSYEKL. The CDR3 is 15 amino acids. The V gene end was trimmed by 1 base and the J gene end by 5 bases; junction bases not matched to a gene: 3. CDR3 sequence: CASSQGVAGGETQYF. CDR3 in DNA: TGCGCCAGCAGCCAAGGGGTAGCGGGGGGGGAGACCCAGTACTTC.

The J gene is TRBJ2-7, the V gene TRBV29-1; 10 nucleotides match TRBD1. Germline lookup yields CDR1 SQVTM and CDR2 ANQGSEA. V was pared by 0 bases and J by 6 bases, with 8 bases of the junction left unmatched. The CDR3 consists of 15 residues. The CDR3 loop is CSVEDTGTGVVEQYF. Here the CDR3 DNA reads TGCAGCGTTGAAGATACCGGGACAGGGGTGGTCGAGCAGTACTTC.

The chain is built from TRBV28 and TRBJ1-1; a weak D match, TRBD1 (5 bases). CDR3 length equals 16 residues. V was trimmed by 6 bases and J by 0 bases, leaving 17 bases between them. Germline V gene data show CDR1 as MDHEN and CDR2 as SYDVKM. The CDR3 DNA sequence: TGTGCCAGCAGCACTCAGGCAGGGTATTTGAACACTGAAGCTTTCTTT. Translating it yields CASSTQAGYLNTEAFF.

J is TRBJ1-2 and V is TRBV7-6; D might be TRBD1 (6 bases). With 2 bases removed from V and 3 bases from J, the gap between germline ends came to 13 bases. The CDR3 consists of 15 residues. Per the germline V gene, CDR1 is SGHVS and CDR2 is FNYEAQ. The CDR3: CASSLMTWTDYGYTF. The CDR3 DNA sequence: TGTGCCAGCAGCTTAATGACGTGGACAGACTATGGCTACACCTTC.

The chain uses TRBV6-5 and TRBJ2-7; TRBD1 aligns across 9 bases. This CDR3 has 14 amino acids. CDR1 and CDR2 (germline): MNHEY, SVGAGI. The J segment lost 3 bases and the V segment lost 5 bases, leaving 5 bases of the junction unmatched. This chain's CDR3 is CASSDDRGNYEQYF. In DNA form, the CDR3 reads TGTGCCAGCAGTGACGACAGGGGGAACTACGAGCAGTACTTC.

This chain connects TRBV14 to TRBJ2-1; weak D call: TRBD2 (6 bases). CDR1 and CDR2 (germline): SGHDN, FVKESK. The CDR3 is made up of 15 amino acids. With 1 base removed from V and 0 bases from J, the gap between germline ends came to 7 bases. CDR3 protein: CASSQVGGSYNEQFF. The CDR3 nucleotides read TGTGCCAGCAGCCAAGTCGGGGGCTCCTACAATGAGCAGTTCTTC.

The V gene is TRBV6-1, the J gene TRBJ2-2; tentative D call: TRBD1 (7 bases). This CDR3 contains 15 residues. Germline CDR1 MNHNS, CDR2 SASEGT. Trimming removed 2 bases at V and 5 bases at J, with 12 bases between. As DNA, the CDR3 is TGTGCCAGCAGTGAAATCTCAGGGGGGACCGGGGAGCTGTTTTTT. As protein: CASSEISGGTGELFF.

This chain links TRBV4-1 with TRBJ1-2; 7 nucleotides match TRBD1. Trimming removed 0 bases from V and 3 bases from J; junction bases left unmatched: 7. This CDR3 has 16 residues. The germline V gene encodes CDR1 MGHRA and CDR2 YSYEKL. CDR3 DNA: TGCGCCAGCAGCCAAGATGGCGACAGGGACTACTATGGCTACACCTTC. This codes for CASSQDGDRDYYGYTF.

The gene calls are TRBV30 and TRBJ1-2, with D possibly being TRBD1 (6 bases). The CDR3 has 12 amino acids. V lost 5 bases and J 8 bases, leaving 15 bases between the germline ends. Germline CDR1 GTSNPN, CDR2 SVGIG (reference sequence). DNA for the CDR3: TGTGCCTGGCTGGGGGGGGGCCAGGGCTACACCTTC. Encoded protein: CAWLGGGQGYTF.

The chain is built from TRBV6-5 and TRBJ2-7; no definite D call. The CDR3 covers 14 residues. The germline V gene has CDR1 MNHEY and CDR2 SVGAGI. The V and J ends lost 0 bases and 0 bases respectively, with 6 bases between them. CDR3 residues: CASSYSHSSYEQYF. For the CDR3, the DNA is TGTGCCAGCAGTTACTCTCATAGCTCCTACGAGCAGTACTTC.

The genes are TRBV6-1 and TRBJ1-3; TRBD1 might be the D (5 bases). V lost 5 bases and J 3 bases, leaving 14 bases between the germline ends. The CDR3 has 15 residues. CDR1 and CDR2 from the germline V gene are MNHNS and SASEGT. Written as DNA, the CDR3 is TGTGCCAGCAGTTTTGGGGGGGTTGATGGAAACACCATATATTTT. Its translation: CASSFGGVDGNTIYF.

This chain uses TRBV9 with TRBJ2-1, with 13 bases fitting TRBD2. Trimming took 2 bases from V and 0 from J; bases not matched to a gene: 8. The CDR3 loop spans 19 amino acids. From germline, CDR1 is SGDLS and CDR2 YYNGEE. The CDR3 here is CASSVAGTSGTSSYNEQFF. The CDR3 DNA reads as TGTGCCAGCAGCGTGGCCGGGACTAGCGGGACGAGCTCCTACAATGAGCAGTTCTTC.

The chain combines TRBV7-9 with TRBJ2-7; D uncertain. The length of the CDR3 is 14 residues. Germline values: CDR1 SEHNR, CDR2 FQNEAQ (reference sequence). Trimming removed 4 bases at V and 0 bases at J, with 10 bases between. In DNA form, the CDR3 reads TGTGCCAGCAGCTCCACTAAAGACTCCTACGAGCAGTACTTC. The encoded protein is CASSSTKDSYEQYF.

The chain has TRBV5-1 and TRBJ2-1; the match to TRBD2 covers 15 bases. The trim removed 4 bases at V and 7 bases at J, leaving 9 bases unmatched. The V gene's germline CDR1 is SGHRS and CDR2 YFSETQ. This CDR3 spans 17 amino acids. The CDR3 nucleotides read TGCGCCAGCAGCCTGGGACTAGCGGGAGGTGTGGGGAATGAGCAGTTCTTC. Amino acids: CASSLGLAGGVGNEQFF.

The count of this clone is one. V and J are TRBV4-2 and TRBJ2-1; TRBD2 matches 7 bases. V lost 4 bases and J lost 5; bases outside the gene matches: 11. CDR3 size: 16 residues. CDR1 and CDR2 (germline): LGHNA, YNFKEQ. CDR3: CASSPSGTQANNEQFF. In DNA, the CDR3 is TGTGCCAGCAGCCCGAGCGGGACTCAAGCAAACAATGAGCAGTTCTTC.

The V and J genes are TRBV14 and TRBJ2-5; D gene unclear. V was shortened by 2 bases and J by 5 bases, with 12 bases between the two germline ends. Germline V gene sequence: CDR1 SGHDN, CDR2 FVKESK. The CDR3 covers 14 residues. CDR3 nucleotides: TGTGCCAGCAGCCAAAGATCCCTTCGGGAGACCCAGTACTTC. Protein product: CASSQRSLRETQYF.